This paragraph reports one TCR beta chain. As yet, its antigen is unknown. V dropped 4 bases and J dropped 3 bases, with 11 bases sitting between them. This CDR3 spans 14 amino acids. Germline V gives CDR1 SGHVS, CDR2 FNYEAQ. The sample originates from a study of human T cells and chemical hapten exposure. The wider study: Sensitization was performed using 2% DPC on an approximately 2 cm by approximately 2 cm upper inner arm skin site. Diagnoses of alopecia areata, totalis or universalis occurred in mostly female patients. Study observations and caveats: The count of PT1 expanded TCRs correlated positively with patch test score.

In TCRdb, the RACE reads were re-called with MiXCR into one record per CDR3 protein. This sample has over 130,000 distinct CDR3 sequences, with about 11% found just once. Documented time point: patch test 2, 6 weeks after DPC sensitization. Specified treatment: therapeutic diphenylcyclopropenone sensitization with weekly scalp DPC. This chain uses TRBV7-6 with TRBJ2-3; possible D gene TRBD2, 6 bases. This clonotype was obtained from a woman aged 45-65 years with alopecia areata. Some clones in this sample may be carry-over from other donors' samples. The sample in question was whole blood, obtained in connection with sensitization to the hapten diphenylcyclopropenone (DPC). The CDR3 DNA reads as TGTGCCAGCAGCTCCGCAGGGAGGACAGATACGCAGTATTTT. Amino acids: CASSSAGRTDTQYF.